These T cell receptor beta chains were read from a single sample in a study of glioma-infiltrating T cells. TCRdb analysed the multiplex PCR reads with MiXCR anew, one entry per CDR3 protein. Here the sample spans some 190,000 distinct CDR3 sequences, 25% to 35% being singletons. The sequencing input was glioma tissue, nonneoplastic brain tissue, or PBMCs (not recorded which). Every receptor here comes from a human donor with low-grade glioma or glioblastoma, undergoing nonglioma brain surgery, or in good health (not recorded which). The CDR3 runs from the conserved cysteine through the conserved F or W. The D gene is left open where the match is weak. Size tells how often a clone was seen (once, few, many) or the class of an expanded clone, and some rows leave it out.

cdr3_aa: CASPGRTSQPYEQYF; cdr3_nt: TGTGCCAGCCCCGGGAGGACTAGCCAACCCTACGAGCAGTACTTC; d_call: TRBD2; v_call: TRBV28; j_call: TRBJ2-7; clone_size: NA
cdr3_aa: CASSIQGVTEAFF; cdr3_nt: TGTGCCAGCAGTATACAAGGGGTGACTGAAGCTTTCTTT; d_call: NA; v_call: TRBV12-3/TRBV12-4; j_call: TRBJ1-1; clone_size: many
cdr3_aa: CASRRTGTDTQYF; cdr3_nt: TGTGCCAGCAGGCGGACGGGCACAGATACGCAGTATTTT; d_call: NA; v_call: TRBV6-1; j_call: TRBJ2-3; clone_size: many
cdr3_aa: CASSRESGTGMSNYGYTF; cdr3_nt: TGTGCCAGCTCACGAGAATCCGGGACAGGGATGAGTAACTATGGCTACACCTTC; d_call: TRBD1; v_call: TRBV18; j_call: TRBJ1-2; clone_size: few
cdr3_aa: CASSYGSGTPGSYNEQFF; cdr3_nt: TGTGCCAGCAGTTATGGCAGCGGAACGCCGGGCTCCTACAATGAGCAGTTCTTC; d_call: NA; v_call: TRBV6-6; j_call: TRBJ2-1; clone_size: many
cdr3_aa: CASSSQGDTEAFF; cdr3_nt: TGTGCCAGCAGCTCCCAGGGAGACACTGAAGCTTTCTTT; d_call: NA; v_call: TRBV7-2; j_call: TRBJ1-1; clone_size: many
cdr3_aa: CASSLPGARGRAGETQYF; cdr3_nt: TGTGCCAGCAGCTTACCCGGGGCTAGAGGGAGGGCCGGTGAGACCCAGTACTTC; d_call: TRBD2; v_call: TRBV7-9; j_call: TRBJ2-5; clone_size: NA
cdr3_aa: CASSLQSNSYNEQFF; cdr3_nt: TGCGCCAGCAGCTTGCAGTCTAACTCCTACAATGAGCAGTTCTTC; d_call: NA; v_call: TRBV5-1; j_call: TRBJ2-1; clone_size: NA
cdr3_aa: CASSSNSNNQPQHF; cdr3_nt: TGTGCCAGCAGTTCTAACAGCAACAATCAGCCCCAGCATTTT; d_call: NA; v_call: TRBV6-1; j_call: TRBJ1-5; clone_size: many
cdr3_aa: CASSRRDRGQRLWPSGNTIYF; cdr3_nt: TGTGCCAGCAGCAGACGAGACAGGGGGCAAAGGCTCTGGCCCTCTGGAAACACCATATATTTT; d_call: TRBD1; v_call: TRBV7-4; j_call: TRBJ1-3; clone_size: NA
cdr3_aa: CASGFGVYEQYF; cdr3_nt: TGTGCTAGTGGTTTTGGAGTGTACGAACAGTACTTC; d_call: NA; v_call: TRBV12-5; j_call: TRBJ2-7; clone_size: NA
cdr3_aa: CSVGMASGNTIYF; cdr3_nt: TGCAGCGTTGGAATGGCTTCTGGAAACACCATATATTTT; d_call: NA; v_call: TRBV29-1; j_call: TRBJ1-3; clone_size: few
cdr3_aa: CASSKRGGNSPLHF; cdr3_nt: TGTGCCAGCTCTAAGAGGGGGGGCAATTCACCCCTCCACTTT; d_call: NA; v_call: TRBV6-6; j_call: TRBJ1-6; clone_size: NA
cdr3_aa: CASSLVRGSTEGFF; cdr3_nt: TGTGCCAGCAGCTTAGTGAGAGGCAGCACTGAAGGCTTCTTT; d_call: NA; v_call: TRBV7-9; j_call: TRBJ1-1; clone_size: NA
cdr3_aa: CASSIEHSRGTEAFF; cdr3_nt: TGTGCCAGTAGTATAGAACACAGTCGTGGAACTGAAGCTTTCTTT; d_call: NA; v_call: TRBV19; j_call: TRBJ1-1; clone_size: many
cdr3_aa: CASSLGPASTDTQYF; cdr3_nt: TGCGCCAGCAGCTTGGGTCCGGCTAGCACAGATACGCAGTATTTT; d_call: NA; v_call: TRBV5-1; j_call: TRBJ2-3; clone_size: NA
cdr3_aa: CASSVENDRADTQYF; cdr3_nt: TGTGCCAGCAGCGTAGAAAATGACAGAGCAGATACGCAGTATTTT; d_call: NA; v_call: TRBV9; j_call: TRBJ2-3; clone_size: many
cdr3_aa: CSAGTANTEAFF; cdr3_nt: TGCAGCGCCGGGACAGCGAACACTGAAGCTTTCTTT; d_call: TRBD1; v_call: TRBV29-1; j_call: TRBJ1-1; clone_size: many
cdr3_aa: CAISEAGRNYGYTF; cdr3_nt: TGTGCCATCAGTGAGGCAGGGCGCAACTATGGCTACACCTTC; d_call: NA; v_call: TRBV10-3; j_call: TRBJ1-2; clone_size: few
cdr3_aa: CASSRGGGRVGNTEAFF; cdr3_nt: TGTGCCAGCAGCCGCGGGGGGGGTCGCGTCGGGAACACTGAAGCTTTCTTT; d_call: NA; v_call: TRBV3-1; j_call: TRBJ1-1; clone_size: few
cdr3_aa: CASTRDTTNTEAFF; cdr3_nt: TGTGCCAGCACCCGGGACACCACGAACACTGAAGCTTTCTTT; d_call: NA; v_call: TRBV7-3; j_call: TRBJ1-1; clone_size: many
cdr3_aa: CASSLVSGASDEQYF; cdr3_nt: TGTGCCAGCAGCTTAGTAAGCGGGGCGAGTGACGAGCAGTACTTC; d_call: TRBD2; v_call: TRBV7-2; j_call: TRBJ2-7; clone_size: many
cdr3_aa: CACTPGTGNTEAFF; cdr3_nt: TGTGCCTGTACCCCCGGGACGGGGAACACTGAAGCTTTCTTT; d_call: NA; v_call: TRBV30; j_call: TRBJ1-1; clone_size: NA
cdr3_aa: CASSSRDSNNSPLHF; cdr3_nt: TGCGCCAGCAGCTCCCGGGACAGCAATAATTCACCCCTCCACTTT; d_call: TRBD1; v_call: TRBV5-1; j_call: TRBJ1-6; clone_size: many
cdr3_aa: CSARQVGVYDQFF; cdr3_nt: TGCAGTGCTAGACAAGTTGGGGTGTATGATCAGTTCTTC; d_call: NA; v_call: TRBV20-1; j_call: TRBJ2-1; clone_size: once
cdr3_aa: CSVGGTGASYEQYF; cdr3_nt: TGCAGCGTTGGTGGGACAGGAGCCTCCTACGAGCAGTACTTC; d_call: TRBD1; v_call: TRBV29-1; j_call: TRBJ2-7; clone_size: many
cdr3_aa: CAISGSNTEAFF; cdr3_nt: TGTGCCATCAGTGGGAGTAACACTGAAGCTTTCTTT; d_call: NA; v_call: TRBV10-3; j_call: TRBJ1-1; clone_size: NA
cdr3_aa: CASSSPGTTVNTEAFF; cdr3_nt: TGTGCCAGCAGTTCCCCCGGGACAACTGTGAACACTGAAGCTTTCTTT; d_call: NA; v_call: TRBV28; j_call: TRBJ1-1; clone_size: many
cdr3_aa: CASSQELGQANQPQHF; cdr3_nt: TGCGCCAGCAGCCAGGAGTTGGGACAGGCAAATCAGCCCCAGCATTTT; d_call: TRBD1; v_call: TRBV4-3; j_call: TRBJ1-5; clone_size: many
cdr3_aa: CASRSASGANGLTF; cdr3_nt: TGTGCCAGTAGATCCGCCTCTGGGGCCAACGGCCTGACTTTC; d_call: NA; v_call: TRBV19; j_call: TRBJ2-6; clone_size: NA
cdr3_aa: CASSSGGEGSYQPQHF; cdr3_nt: TGTGCCAGCAGTTCGGGGGGGGAAGGTTCTTATCAGCCCCAGCATTTT; d_call: NA; v_call: TRBV28; j_call: TRBJ1-5; clone_size: many
cdr3_aa: CASSPTSDSYEQYF; cdr3_nt: TGTGCCAGCAGCCCGACTAGCGACTCCTACGAGCAGTACTTC; d_call: TRBD2; v_call: TRBV3-1; j_call: TRBJ2-7; clone_size: NA
cdr3_aa: CASPPRAISYEQYF; cdr3_nt: TGTGCCAGTCCCCCCCGGGCTATTTCCTACGAGCAGTACTTC; d_call: NA; v_call: TRBV19; j_call: TRBJ2-7; clone_size: NA
cdr3_aa: CASSYTAGTQYF; cdr3_nt: TGTGCCAGTAGTTACACGGCGGGCACGCAGTATTTT; d_call: NA; v_call: TRBV19; j_call: TRBJ2-3; clone_size: few
cdr3_aa: CSAQRQGGTDTQYF; cdr3_nt: TGCAGTGCCCAGAGACAGGGCGGCACAGATACGCAGTATTTT; d_call: TRBD1; v_call: TRBV20-1; j_call: TRBJ2-3; clone_size: many
cdr3_aa: CASSQRTGGPSTDTQYF; cdr3_nt: TGCGCCAGCAGCCAGCGGACAGGGGGGCCTAGCACAGATACGCAGTATTTT; d_call: TRBD1; v_call: TRBV7-2; j_call: TRBJ2-3; clone_size: NA
cdr3_aa: CASSPQGLLNQPQHF; cdr3_nt: TGTGCCAGCAGCCCCCAGGGATTGCTCAATCAGCCCCAGCATTTT; d_call: NA; v_call: TRBV7-2; j_call: TRBJ1-5; clone_size: many
cdr3_aa: CASSSTISSGTVYEQYF; cdr3_nt: TGTGCCAGCAGCTCTACAATCTCGTCCGGGACAGTCTACGAGCAGTACTTC; d_call: TRBD1; v_call: TRBV7-9; j_call: TRBJ2-7; clone_size: many
cdr3_aa: CSASERGGAEAFF; cdr3_nt: TGCAGTGCTAGCGAGAGGGGGGGGGCTGAAGCTTTCTTT; d_call: NA; v_call: TRBV20-1; j_call: TRBJ1-1; clone_size: many
cdr3_aa: CASSEQADTDNEQFF; cdr3_nt: TGTGCCAGCAGCGAGCAAGCGGACACGGACAATGAGCAGTTCTTC; d_call: NA; v_call: TRBV5-4; j_call: TRBJ2-1; clone_size: few
cdr3_aa: CASSIVAEGEQFF; cdr3_nt: TGTGCCAGTAGTATAGTTGCGGAGGGTGAGCAGTTCTTC; d_call: NA; v_call: TRBV19; j_call: TRBJ2-1; clone_size: few
cdr3_aa: CASSPGQGAGEQFF; cdr3_nt: TGTGCCAGCAGCCCGGGACAGGGGGCGGGTGAGCAGTTCTTC; d_call: TRBD1; v_call: TRBV11-2; j_call: TRBJ2-1; clone_size: NA